The 16 T cell receptor beta chains below all came from one sample that was sequenced in a study of T-cell memory formation after mild COVID-19. MiXCR, run by TCRdb on the 5' RACE reads, gives a single entry per CDR3 protein. This table has under 450,000 distinct CDR3 sequences, 14% appearing once. Specimen: PBMCs or a T cell subset sorted from them (not recorded which). The receptors originated from a man between 18 and 35 years old who had mild COVID-19 (a few samples of this study predate the infection). Cell type and time point are not known.

The chain employs TRBV19 and TRBJ1-1; D perhaps matches TRBD1 (5 bases). In germline, CDR1 is LNHDA, CDR2 SQIVND (reference sequence). The CDR3 is made up of 14 amino acids. V gave up 4 bases and J gave up 1 base, with 10 bases separating them. The CDR3 coding sequence is TGTGCCAGTAGTACAGGGCCGGAGAACACTGAAGCTTTCTTT. This codes for CASSTGPENTEAFF.

V usage is TRBV6-1 and J usage is TRBJ1-1, with D unresolved. The germline V and J ends were trimmed by 10 bases and 5 bases, with 11 bases remaining between them. Germline V gene data show CDR1 as MNHNS and CDR2 as SASEGT. The CDR3 consists of 11 residues. In nucleotides, the CDR3 is TGTGCCATGCGGACGGGAACTGAAGCTTTCTTT. Amino acid sequence: CAMRTGTEAFF.

The V call is TRBV6-5, the J call TRBJ2-5, with D tentatively TRBD1 (5 bases). The V and J ends lost 2 bases and 5 bases respectively, with 9 bases between them. Germline CDR1 and CDR2: MNHEY and SVGAGI. The CDR3 is 13 amino acids. This chain's CDR3 is CASSYGAWETQYF. The CDR3 DNA reads as TGTGCCAGCAGTTACGGGGCATGGGAGACCCAGTACTTC.

This clonotype was detected a few times. The rearrangement joins TRBV12-3 or TRBV12-4 to TRBJ1-2; D gene unclear. The CDR3 totals 13 residues. V dropped 6 bases and J dropped 1 base, with 9 bases sitting between them. The CDR3 region has the DNA TGTGCCAGCAGCAATACGTTTAACTATGGCTACACCTTC. Translating it yields CASSNTFNYGYTF.

Here the CDR3 reads CASSLTTGDEEKLFF. The CDR3 DNA follows: TGCGCCAGCAGCCTCACGACAGGGGATGAAGAAAAACTGTTTTTT. The chain carries TRBV5-1 and TRBJ1-4; 8 bases agree with TRBD1. CDR1 is SGHRS, CDR2 YFSETQ, per germline. The J segment lost 8 bases and the V segment lost 4 bases, leaving 10 bases of the junction unmatched. The CDR3 is 15 residues long.

This clonotype has more than one count but fewer than ten. The chain couples TRBV20-1 to TRBJ2-3; tentative D call: TRBD1 (5 bases). There are 15 residues in the CDR3. V lost 5 bases and J 1 base, leaving 16 bases between the germline ends. Germline lookup yields CDR1 DFQATT and CDR2 SNEGSKA (reference sequence). DNA for the CDR3: TGCAGTGCTTTCGCCAGGGCAGTTGGCACAGATACGCAGTATTTT. The encoded protein is CSAFARAVGTDTQYF.

This chain connects TRBV7-9 to TRBJ2-2; D not resolved. The CDR3 runs to 15 residues. V lost 5 bases, J lost 1 base, and 11 bases lay in between. Germline V gene data show CDR1 as SEHNR and CDR2 as FQNEAQ (reference sequence). The CDR3 loop is CASSLLGRNTGELFF. Here the CDR3 DNA reads TGTGCCAGCAGCCTTCTCGGAAGGAACACCGGGGAGCTGTTTTTT.

This clonotype was counted between two and nine times. This sequence joins TRBV4-1 and TRBJ2-2; D is perhaps TRBD1 (7 bases). The CDR3 loop spans 16 amino acids. Germline V gene sequence: CDR1 MGHRA, CDR2 YSYEKL. The V gene lost 4 bases and the J gene lost 5 bases, with 17 bases spanning the gap. The DNA for the CDR3 is TGCGCCAGCAGCCCTGGGGCAGGGGGGAGGACCGGGGAGCTGTTTTTT. Its protein is CASSPGAGGRTGELFF.

This clonotype has only one observation. The CDR3 coding sequence is TGTGCCAGCATACGTAGGGATACCCGAGACTACGAGCAGTACTTC. Translating gives CASIRRDTRDYEQYF. The rearrangement links TRBV11-2 to TRBJ2-7; D gene unclear. The CDR3 contains 15 residues. Trimming pared 7 bases from V and 3 bases from J, leaving 19 bases between. Germline V gene lookup returns CDR1 SGHAT and CDR2 FQNNGV.

A few counts support this clonotype. The J gene is TRBJ2-7, the V gene TRBV20-1; D uncertain. V was clipped by 4 bases and J by 4 bases, with 8 bases between them. The germline V gene has CDR1 DFQATT and CDR2 SNEGSKA (reference sequence). The CDR3 covers 11 residues. The chain's CDR3 is CSATDPYEQYV. Written as DNA, the CDR3 is TGCAGTGCTACCGATCCATACGAGCAGTACGTC.

V and J are TRBV12-3 or TRBV12-4 and TRBJ2-3; 7 bases match TRBD2. This CDR3 is 17 amino acids long. V was clipped by 3 bases and J by 2 bases; unmatched bases: 11. CDR3 amino acids: CASSFGWGGKSTDTQYF. The CDR3 nucleotides read TGTGCCAGCAGTTTCGGGTGGGGGGGAAAGTCCACAGATACGCAGTATTTT.

The chain combines TRBV6-5 with TRBJ2-7; 9 bases agree with TRBD1. The CDR3 contains 14 residues. The V and J ends lost 2 bases and 6 bases, in that order; junction bases with no gene match: 5. In germline, CDR1 is MNHEY, CDR2 SVGAGI. The chain's CDR3 is CASSYGTGWGEQYF. In DNA form, the CDR3 reads TGTGCCAGCAGTTACGGGACAGGGTGGGGCGAGCAGTACTTC.

This clonotype was observed a few times. Germline is not matched at one junction end, which may reflect a read error. The J gene is TRBJ2-5, the V gene TRBV7-7, with 10 bases matching TRBD1. This CDR3 contains 15 residues. Germline CDR1 reads SSHAT; CDR2 reads FNYEAQ (reference sequence). Here the CDR3 DNA reads TGTGCTAGCAGCTCGGCCGGGACAGGGGAAGAGACCCAGTACTTC. The encoded protein is CASSSAGTGEETQYF.

This clonotype was observed a few times. The chain couples TRBV6-2 or TRBV6-3 to TRBJ1-1; D ambiguous. CDR1 is MNHEY, CDR2 SVGEGT, per germline. The germline V and J ends were trimmed by 6 bases and 0 bases, with 8 bases remaining between them. This CDR3 spans 13 amino acids. The CDR3 DNA sequence: TGTGCCAGCAGACGGGCCATGAACACTGAAGCTTTCTTT. Amino acid sequence: CASRRAMNTEAFF.

This clonotype was observed a few times. The chain couples TRBV4-1 to TRBJ2-7, with 7 nucleotides matching TRBD1. Germline-derived CDR1 and CDR2 are MGHRA and YSYEKL. Trimming at V came to 4 bases and at J to 2 bases, leaving 5 bases not matched to a gene. CDR3 size: 14 residues. This CDR3 reads CASSPKDRAYEQYF. In DNA form, the CDR3 reads TGCGCCAGCAGCCCGAAAGACAGGGCCTACGAGCAGTACTTC.

This sequence joins TRBV6-2 or TRBV6-3 and TRBJ2-1; D uncertain. Trimming cost V 7 bases and J 5 bases, with 9 bases left between them. The V gene's germline CDR1 is MNHEY and CDR2 SVGEGT. This CDR3 region has 12 residues. CDR3 loop: CASKALNNEQFF. CDR3 sequence (DNA): TGTGCCAGCAAAGCCCTCAACAATGAGCAGTTCTTC.